A single sample gave rise to the 30 T cell receptor beta chains below, sequenced in a study of T cell responses to AZD1222 COVID-19 vaccine. TCRdb's copy holds only in-frame clones and misses some; the assay was immunoSEQ multiplex PCR. The sample includes about 110,000 clones, 80% to 95% of them seen just once. Here the sequenced sample was peripheral blood, taken 28 days after the second AZD1222 dose. The source of these receptors is an adult who received the AZD1222 COVID-19 vaccine.

The gene calls are TRBV5-1 and TRBJ1-3, with 7 bases that match TRBD1. CDR3 length equals 16 residues. V was pared by 5 bases and J by 6 bases, with 14 bases of the junction left unmatched. Germline loops: CDR1 SGHRS, CDR2 YFSETQ. Written as DNA, the CDR3 is TGCGCCAGCAGACCCGTGTACAGGGGTGGAAAAAACACCATATATTTT. Protein: CASRPVYRGGKNTIYF. Using reference TRBV5-1 and TRBJ1-3 for the parts outside the CDR3, the full variable domain is KAGVTQTPRYLIKTRGQQVTLSCSPISGHRSVSWYQQTPGQGLQFLFEYFSETQRNKGNFPGRFSGRQFSNSRSEMNVSTLELGDSALYLCASRPVYRGGKNTIYFGEGSWLTVV.

A single count supports this clone. J is TRBJ1-5 and V is TRBV6-2 or TRBV6-3, with a tentative D call TRBD1 (6 bases). Germline V gene data show CDR1 as MNHEY and CDR2 as SVGEGT. V was shortened by 6 bases and J by 5 bases, with 11 bases between the two germline ends. The CDR3 is 13 amino acids. CDR3 region: CASSQDRDQPQHF. CDR3 DNA sequence: TGTGCCAGCAGCCAGGACAGAGATCAGCCCCAGCATTTT.

The rearrangement links TRBV19 to TRBJ2-7, with D perhaps assigned TRBD1 or TRBD2 (5 bases each). The CDR3 extends over 13 amino acids. Germline V gene sequence: CDR1 LNHDA, CDR2 SQIVND (reference sequence). The V and J ends lost 9 bases and 1 base respectively, with 13 bases between them. DNA for the CDR3: TGTGCCAGCAAGTCCGGGGCGTCCTACGAGCAGTACTTC. Its translation is CASKSGASYEQYF.

This chain joins TRBV12-5 and TRBJ1-4; tentative D call: TRBD1 (5 bases). V dropped 2 bases and J dropped 3 bases, with 7 bases sitting between them. Germline CDR1 LGHNT, CDR2 FRNRAP. CDR3 length: 14 amino acids. DNA of the CDR3: TGTGCTAGTGGTTTGCAGGGAGCTAATGAAAAACTGTTTTTT. Translation: CASGLQGANEKLFF.

This clone was counted a single time. The V and J genes are TRBV28 and TRBJ1-5; D is unclear. The V gene lost 6 bases and the J gene lost 4 bases, with 10 bases spanning the gap. CDR1 is MDHEN and CDR2 is SYDVKM in the germline V gene. The CDR3 is 13 amino acids. The CDR3 DNA reads as TGTGCCAGCAGCCCACGGGGAAATCAGCCCCAGCATTTT. Translated, it gives CASSPRGNQPQHF. Based on the CDR3 plus reference TRBV28 and TRBJ1-5, the full variable domain is DVKVTQSSRYLVKRTGEKVFLECVQDMDHENMFWYRQDPGLGLRLIYFSYDVKMKEKGDIPEGYSVSREKKERFSLILESASTNQTSMYLCASSPRGNQPQHFGDGTRLSIL.

The CDR3 loop is CASSIDRGKPQHF. The DNA of the CDR3 is TGTGCCAGTAGTATAGATCGGGGAAAGCCCCAGCATTTT. The V call is TRBV19, the J call TRBJ1-5; D remains unclear. Trimming shortened V by 0 bases and J by 8 bases, and 8 bases separated the two germline ends. Germline values: CDR1 LNHDA, CDR2 SQIVND (reference sequence). This CDR3 spans 13 amino acids.

The chain has TRBV11-3 and TRBJ2-1; D possibly corresponds to TRBD1 (6 bases). Germline CDR1 is SGHNT and CDR2 is YENEEA. V was trimmed by 5 bases and J by 10 bases, leaving 15 bases between them. This CDR3 contains 13 residues. CDR3: CASSRTQGVEQFF. In DNA, the CDR3 is TGTGCCAGCAGCAGAACACAGGGAGTCGAGCAGTTCTTC.

V gene TRBV28 combines with J gene TRBJ1-4; D remains unclear. The V gene's germline CDR1 is MDHEN and CDR2 SYDVKM. The CDR3 totals 11 residues. Trimming removed 7 bases at V and 10 bases at J, with 10 bases between. This CDR3 is CASTRGLKLFF. In nucleotides, the CDR3 is TGTGCCAGCACACGCGGGTTAAAACTGTTTTTT. Using reference TRBV28 and TRBJ1-4 for the parts outside the CDR3, the full variable domain is DVKVTQSSRYLVKRTGEKVFLECVQDMDHENMFWYRQDPGLGLRLIYFSYDVKMKEKGDIPEGYSVSREKKERFSLILESASTNQTSMYLCASTRGLKLFFGSGTQLSVL.

This clone was detected once. The V gene is TRBV7-6, the J gene TRBJ2-3, with TRBD2 matching 7 bases. Germline V lookup: CDR1 SGHVS, CDR2 FNYEAQ. CDR3 size: 15 residues. V gave up 2 bases and J gave up 4 bases; unmatched junction bases: 6. The CDR3 spells CASSLSGLVADTQYF. As DNA, the CDR3 is TGTGCCAGCAGCTTATCCGGACTAGTGGCAGATACGCAGTATTTT.

This chain links TRBV9 with TRBJ1-2, with D unclear. The CDR3 is 11 amino acids. Germline CDR1 is SGDLS and CDR2 is YYNGEE. Trimming removed 3 bases from V and 6 bases from J, with 6 bases in between. CDR3 residues: CASSGGDGYTF. CDR3 in DNA: TGTGCCAGCAGCGGGGGAGATGGCTACACCTTC.

The chain is built from TRBV28 and TRBJ1-1; tentatively, D is TRBD1 (6 bases). The V gene lost 6 bases and the J gene lost 5 bases, with 10 bases spanning the gap. The CDR3 runs 12 residues. Germline CDR1 and CDR2: MDHEN and SYDVKM. The CDR3 loop is CASSPQGTEAFF. DNA for the CDR3: TGTGCCAGCAGCCCGCAGGGGACTGAAGCTTTCTTT.

The rearrangement uses TRBV4-3 and TRBJ1-6, with unresolved D. V lost 5 bases to trimming and J lost 10 bases, with 15 bases between them. The CDR3 is 14 residues long. Germline CDR1 and CDR2: LGHNA and YSLEER. The CDR3 reads CASSLTERESPLHF. The CDR3 DNA sequence: TGCGCCAGCAGCTTAACGGAACGGGAGTCACCCCTCCACTTT.

In this sample, this clone turned up once. V gene TRBV28 combines with J gene TRBJ1-2; D not certain. Between the trimmed V and J ends, which lost 8 bases and 3 bases, there was a span of 7 bases. This CDR3 comprises 11 residues. In germline, CDR1 is MDHEN, CDR2 SYDVKM. The CDR3 region has the DNA TGTGCCAGCCGGGTCGACTATGGCTACACCTTC. Protein product: CASRVDYGYTF.

Only one count was recorded for this clone. V gene TRBV19 combines with J gene TRBJ2-1; 8 bases agree with TRBD2. J was trimmed by 8 bases and V by 6 bases; bases with no gene match: 21. Germline CDR1 LNHDA, CDR2 SQIVND (reference sequence). The CDR3 consists of 18 residues. The CDR3: CASSHPGAGGLSGDEQFF. CDR3 DNA: TGTGCCAGTAGCCATCCAGGGGCGGGGGGACTCTCGGGCGATGAGCAGTTCTTC.

The chain has TRBV10-1 and TRBJ2-7; 9 bases map to TRBD1. CDR3 length equals 13 residues. Trimming at V came to 10 bases and at J to 5 bases, leaving 9 bases not matched to a gene. Germline CDR1 and CDR2: WNHNN and SYGVQD (reference sequence). In nucleotides, the CDR3 is TGCGCCAACACAGGGGGCGCGGACGACGAGCAGTACTTC. Amino acids: CANTGGADDEQYF.

This clone was detected only a few times. The chain couples TRBV19 to TRBJ1-5; D may be TRBD1 (5 bases). The CDR3 is 14 residues long. The V end was cut by 10 bases, the J end by 3 bases, with 16 bases between. Germline V lookup: CDR1 LNHDA, CDR2 SQIVND (reference sequence). The CDR3 bases are TGTGCCACCGGGGGGGGAATGAACAATCAGCCCCAGCATTTT. Translated, it gives CATGGGMNNQPQHF.

V usage is TRBV12-5 and J usage is TRBJ1-6; D unclear. The V end lost 4 bases, the J end lost 6 bases, and 10 bases lay between the germline ends. The CDR3 sequence is 14 residues long. Germline assignment: CDR1 LGHNT and CDR2 FRNRAP. The CDR3 nucleotides read TGTGCTAGTGGTTCGGAGACTCTTAATTCACCCCTCCACTTT. Protein sequence: CASGSETLNSPLHF. The whole variable domain, filled in from reference TRBV12-5 and TRBJ1-6, reads DARVTQTPRHKVTEMGQEVTMRCQPILGHNTVFWYRQTMMQGLELLAYFRNRAPLDDSGMPKDRFSAEMPDATLATLKIQPSEPRDSAVYFCASGSETLNSPLHFGNGTRLTVT.

CDR3 region: CASSPALGTNYGYTF. The CDR3 nucleotides are TGCGCCAGCAGCCCCGCTTTAGGCACTAACTATGGCTACACCTTC. V gene TRBV5-1 combines with J gene TRBJ1-2, with D unclear. This CDR3 has 15 amino acids. Between the trimmed V and J ends, which lost 4 bases and 0 bases, there was a span of 13 bases. Germline V gene lookup returns CDR1 SGHRS and CDR2 YFSETQ.

This chain links TRBV7-2 with TRBJ2-1, with 11 bases matching TRBD1. Trimming took 5 bases from V and 8 from J; bases not matched to a gene: 8. CDR1 is SGHTA, CDR2 FQGNSA, per germline. The CDR3 loop spans 15 amino acids. The CDR3 DNA is TGTGCCAGCAGCCCCAGGACAGGGGGCGCCGATGAGCAGTTCTTC. Protein sequence: CASSPRTGGADEQFF.

In the case of this clone: A junction end diverges from the germline sequence, so it may reflect a read error. The rearrangement links TRBV30 to TRBJ2-7; TRBD2 matches at 8 bases. The V gene's germline CDR1 is GTSNPN and CDR2 SVGIG (reference sequence). This CDR3 is built from 13 residues. Here the CDR3 reads CAWSVGLDYKQYF. The DNA of the CDR3 is TGTGCCTGGAGTGTGGGACTAGACTACAAGCAGTACTTC.

The rearrangement uses TRBV6-5 and TRBJ1-6; D is possibly TRBD1 (6 bases). V was shortened by 3 bases and J by 5 bases, with 11 bases between the two germline ends. This CDR3 spans 15 amino acids. CDR1 MNHEY and CDR2 SVGAGI come from the germline V gene. The CDR3 DNA sequence: TGTGCCAGCAGTTATAAGACAGGCCATAATTCACCCCTCCACTTT. Its translation is CASSYKTGHNSPLHF.

The rearrangement links TRBV5-1 to TRBJ1-4; possibly TRBD1 for D (6 bases). The CDR3 sequence is 16 residues long. Germline-derived CDR1 and CDR2 are SGHRS and YFSETQ. Trimming removed 1 base at V and 3 bases at J, with 13 bases between. The DNA of the CDR3 is TGCGCCAGCAGCTTGTCGGGCCAGGGGTCTAATGAAAAACTGTTTTTT. Its translation is CASSLSGQGSNEKLFF.

V gene TRBV19 combines with J gene TRBJ1-6; D call uncertain. Germline V gene data show CDR1 as LNHDA and CDR2 as SQIVND (reference sequence). The germline V and J ends were trimmed by 7 bases and 11 bases, with 15 bases remaining between them. This CDR3 is built from 13 residues. CDR3 nucleotides: TGTGCCAGTAACGAGGCCGGCGGTACACCCCTCCACTTT. Amino acid sequence: CASNEAGGTPLHF.

The rearrangement uses TRBV7-8 and TRBJ2-1, with D tentatively TRBD1 (5 bases). Trimming pared 4 bases from V and 5 bases from J, leaving 12 bases between. The V gene's germline CDR1 is SGHVS and CDR2 FQNEAQ. This CDR3 is 14 amino acids long. This CDR3 reads CASSSPARDNEQFF. In DNA, the CDR3 is TGTGCCAGCAGCTCCCCCGCCAGGGACAATGAGCAGTTCTTC.

The chain couples TRBV5-4 to TRBJ1-3; 7 nucleotides match TRBD1. Germline values: CDR1 SGHNT, CDR2 YYREEE (reference sequence). The CDR3 has 13 amino acids. Trimming took 4 bases from V and 4 from J; bases not matched to a gene: 2. This CDR3 is CASSRGQGNTIYF. The DNA for the CDR3 is TGTGCCAGCAGCCGGGGACAGGGAAACACCATATATTTT. The full variable domain, in which reference TRBV5-4 and TRBJ1-3 provide the parts outside the CDR3, is ETGVTQSPTHLIKTRGQQVTLRCSSQSGHNTVSWYQQALGQGPQFIFQYYREEENGRGNFPPRFSGLQFPNYSSELNVNALELDDSALYLCASSRGQGNTIYFGEGSWLTVV.

This clone was recorded only once. The chain employs TRBV5-5 and TRBJ2-7; D may be TRBD1 (5 bases). This CDR3 spans 12 amino acids. Trimming shortened V by 7 bases and J by 6 bases, and 14 bases separated the two germline ends. Germline CDR1 reads SGHKS; CDR2 reads YYEKEE (reference sequence). CDR3 amino acids: CASYRYGSEQYF. The CDR3 DNA sequence: TGTGCCAGCTACAGGTACGGGTCCGAGCAGTACTTC.

The chain carries TRBV12-5 and TRBJ1-5; possibly TRBD1 for D (6 bases). V was pared by 3 bases and J by 5 bases, with 14 bases between. The CDR3 is 15 residues long. Germline CDR1 reads LGHNT; CDR2 reads FRNRAP. For the CDR3, the DNA is TGTGCTAGTGGTTTTCCCGGGGGCCGCGATCAGCCCCAGCATTTT. This translates into CASGFPGGRDQPQHF.

The chain has TRBV5-6 and TRBJ2-7; D gene ambiguous. CDR3 size: 14 residues. The ends were cut back, 4 bases at V and 4 bases at J, with 15 bases in the middle. CDR1 SGHDT and CDR2 YYEEEE come from the germline V gene. The CDR3 reads CASSPRTLRYEQYF. The DNA for the CDR3 is TGTGCCAGCAGCCCAAGGACCTTGCGGTACGAGCAGTACTTC.

The rearrangement links TRBV6-1 to TRBJ1-5; D remains ambiguous. CDR1 is MNHNS and CDR2 is SASEGT in the germline V gene. V dropped 0 bases and J dropped 4 bases, with 7 bases sitting between them. This CDR3 is 14 amino acids long. The CDR3 is CASSEALRNQPQHF. The CDR3, as DNA: TGTGCCAGCAGTGAAGCGCTCAGAAATCAGCCCCAGCATTTT.

This chain links TRBV4-1 with TRBJ1-2; 7 bases fit TRBD1. Unmatched junction bases numbered 15, after V lost 4 bases and J lost 4 bases. The germline CDR1 and CDR2 sequences are MGHRA and YSYEKL. This CDR3 comprises 17 residues. The CDR3 spells CASSLSPEGQTRYGYTF. The CDR3 DNA reads as TGCGCCAGCAGCCTCTCTCCCGAGGGACAGACCCGCTATGGCTACACCTTC.